This T cell receptor beta chain was documented in a study of cytomegalovirus exposure and HLA in healthy donors. Notes on the study in general: Later analysis demonstrated an association between a missense DCLRE1C variant and TCR beta V- and J-gene trimming.

Of note for this clone: Its antigen is currently unknown.

PCR amplification relied on 60 Vbeta primers (plus 13 Jbeta primers). Data came from immunoSEQ multiplex PCR; TCRdb stores just in-frame clones and leaves some out. The sample shows some 150,000 clones, about 72% of them seen only once. CDR3 length equals 14 residues. V gave up 7 bases and J gave up 0 bases, with 13 bases separating them. From germline, CDR1 is SGHTA and CDR2 FQGTGA. Source material: PBMCs. The clonotype was recovered from a male donor in good health and CMV-seronegative. The V gene is TRBV7-3, the J gene TRBJ2-7; maybe TRBD1 (5 bases). CDR3 residues: CASIPWGLSYEQYF. CDR3 nucleotides: TGTGCCAGCATCCCTTGGGGCCTCTCCTACGAGCAGTACTTC.